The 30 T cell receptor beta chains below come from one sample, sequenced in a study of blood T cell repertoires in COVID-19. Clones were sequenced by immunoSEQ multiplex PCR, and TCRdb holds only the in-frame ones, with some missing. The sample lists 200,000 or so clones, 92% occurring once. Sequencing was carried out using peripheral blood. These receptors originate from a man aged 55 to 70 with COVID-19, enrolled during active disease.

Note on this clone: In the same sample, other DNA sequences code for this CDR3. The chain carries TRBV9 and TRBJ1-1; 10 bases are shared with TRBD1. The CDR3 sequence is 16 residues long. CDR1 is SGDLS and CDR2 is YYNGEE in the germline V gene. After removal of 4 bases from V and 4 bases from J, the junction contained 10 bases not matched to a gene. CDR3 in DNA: TGTGCCAGCAGCCCCACTACAGACAGGGGGCGCACTGAAGCTTTCTTT. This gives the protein CASSPTTDRGRTEAFF. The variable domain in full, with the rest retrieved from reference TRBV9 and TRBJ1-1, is DSGVTQTPKHLITATGQRVTLRCSPRSGDLSVYWYQQSLDQGLQFLIQYYNGEERAKGNILERFSAQQFPDLHSELNLSSLELGDSALYFCASSPTTDRGRTEAFFGQGTRLTVV.

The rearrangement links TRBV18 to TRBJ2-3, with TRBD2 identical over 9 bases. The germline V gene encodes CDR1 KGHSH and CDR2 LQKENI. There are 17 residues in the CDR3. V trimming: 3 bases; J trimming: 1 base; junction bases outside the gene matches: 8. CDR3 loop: CASSPMPPSGGTDTQYF. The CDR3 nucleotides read TGTGCCAGCTCACCGATGCCCCCTAGCGGGGGCACAGATACGCAGTATTTT.

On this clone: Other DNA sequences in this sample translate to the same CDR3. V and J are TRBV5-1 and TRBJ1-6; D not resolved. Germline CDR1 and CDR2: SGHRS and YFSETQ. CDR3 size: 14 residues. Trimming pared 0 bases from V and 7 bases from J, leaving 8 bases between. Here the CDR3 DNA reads TGCGCCAGCAGCTTGGGTGCGGGGAATTCACCCCTCCACTTT. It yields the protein CASSLGAGNSPLHF.

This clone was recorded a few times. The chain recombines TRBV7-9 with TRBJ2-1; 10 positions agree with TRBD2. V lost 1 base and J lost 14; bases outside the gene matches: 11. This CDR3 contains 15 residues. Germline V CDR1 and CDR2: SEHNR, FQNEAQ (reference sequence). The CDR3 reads CASSLGLAGPSSEFF. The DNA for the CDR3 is TGTGCCAGCAGCTTAGGACTAGCGGGTCCTTCATCCGAGTTCTTC.

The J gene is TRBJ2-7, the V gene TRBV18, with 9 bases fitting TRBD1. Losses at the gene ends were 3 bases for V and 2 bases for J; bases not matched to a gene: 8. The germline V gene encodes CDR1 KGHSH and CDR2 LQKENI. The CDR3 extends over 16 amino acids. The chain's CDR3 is CASSPRPGQGAYEQYF. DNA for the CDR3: TGTGCCAGCTCACCGAGACCGGGACAGGGTGCCTACGAGCAGTACTTC.

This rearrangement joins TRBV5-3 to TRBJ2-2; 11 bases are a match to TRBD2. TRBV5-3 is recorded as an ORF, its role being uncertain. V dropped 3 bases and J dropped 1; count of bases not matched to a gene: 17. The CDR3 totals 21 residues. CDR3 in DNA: TGTGCCAGAAGCTGTAGACAGGGTCCCAATACTAGCGGGAGGAACACCGGGGAGCTGTTTTTT. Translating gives CARSCRQGPNTSGRNTGELFF.

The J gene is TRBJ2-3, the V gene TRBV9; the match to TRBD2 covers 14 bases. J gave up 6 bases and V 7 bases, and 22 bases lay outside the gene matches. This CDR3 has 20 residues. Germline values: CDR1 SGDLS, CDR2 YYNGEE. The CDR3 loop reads CASSSWVPGLAGGLDDTQYF. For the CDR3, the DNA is TGTGCCAGCTCAAGTTGGGTGCCAGGACTAGCGGGGGGTTTAGACGATACGCAGTATTTT. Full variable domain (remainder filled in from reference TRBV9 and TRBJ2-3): DSGVTQTPKHLITATGQRVTLRCSPRSGDLSVYWYQQSLDQGLQFLIQYYNGEERAKGNILERFSAQQFPDLHSELNLSSLELGDSALYFCASSSWVPGLAGGLDDTQYFGPGTRLTVL.

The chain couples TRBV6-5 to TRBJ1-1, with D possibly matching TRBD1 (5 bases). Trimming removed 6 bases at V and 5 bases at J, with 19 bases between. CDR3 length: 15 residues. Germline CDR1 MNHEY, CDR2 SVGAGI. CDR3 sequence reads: CASRWGRQQPTEAFF. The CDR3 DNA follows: TGTGCCAGCAGGTGGGGCAGGCAACAACCTACTGAAGCTTTCTTT.

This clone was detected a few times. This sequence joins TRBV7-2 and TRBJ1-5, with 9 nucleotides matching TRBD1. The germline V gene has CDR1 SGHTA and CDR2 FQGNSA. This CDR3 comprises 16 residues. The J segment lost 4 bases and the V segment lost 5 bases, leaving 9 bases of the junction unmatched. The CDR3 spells CASSPNRGQGNQPQHF. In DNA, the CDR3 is TGTGCCAGCAGCCCCAACAGGGGGCAAGGGAATCAGCCCCAGCATTTT.

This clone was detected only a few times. CDR3: CASRAGGRPDTQYF. The CDR3 coding sequence is TGTGCCAGTAGGGCGGGAGGGAGGCCAGATACGCAGTATTTT. The rearrangement links TRBV19 to TRBJ2-3; 9 positions match TRBD2. The length of the CDR3 is 14 residues. Germline lookup yields CDR1 LNHDA and CDR2 SQIVND (reference sequence). V shed 6 bases and J 4 bases; nucleotides not matched to a gene: 5.

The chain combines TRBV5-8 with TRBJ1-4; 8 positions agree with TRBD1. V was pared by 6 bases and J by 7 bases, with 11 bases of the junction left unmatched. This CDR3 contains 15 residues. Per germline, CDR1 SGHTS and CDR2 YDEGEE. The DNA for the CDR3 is TGTGCCAGCATACAAACCGGGACAGGTCGTGAAAAACTGTTTTTT. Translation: CASIQTGTGREKLFF.

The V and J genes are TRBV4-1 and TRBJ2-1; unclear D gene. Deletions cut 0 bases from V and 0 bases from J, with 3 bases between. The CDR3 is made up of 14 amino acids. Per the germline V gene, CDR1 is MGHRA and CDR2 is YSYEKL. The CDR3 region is CASSQDLSYNEQFF. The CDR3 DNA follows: TGCGCCAGCAGCCAAGATCTCTCCTACAATGAGCAGTTCTTC.

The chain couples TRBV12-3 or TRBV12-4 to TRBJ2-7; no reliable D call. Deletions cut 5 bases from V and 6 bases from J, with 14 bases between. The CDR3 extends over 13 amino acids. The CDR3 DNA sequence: TGTGCCAGCAGTGCATCCCCAGTACGCGAGCAGTACTTC. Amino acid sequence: CASSASPVREQYF.

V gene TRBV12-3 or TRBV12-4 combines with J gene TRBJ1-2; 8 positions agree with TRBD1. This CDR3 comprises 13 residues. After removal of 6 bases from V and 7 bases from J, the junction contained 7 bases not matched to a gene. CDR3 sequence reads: CASREQGAAGYTF. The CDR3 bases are TGTGCCAGCAGAGAGCAGGGGGCGGCTGGCTACACCTTC.

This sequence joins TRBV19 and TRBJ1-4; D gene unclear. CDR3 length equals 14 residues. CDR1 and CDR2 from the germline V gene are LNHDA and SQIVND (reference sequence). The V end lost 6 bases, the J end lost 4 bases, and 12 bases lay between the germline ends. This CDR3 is CASSPTAINEKLFF. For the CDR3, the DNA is TGTGCCAGTAGCCCTACAGCTATTAATGAAAAACTGTTTTTT.

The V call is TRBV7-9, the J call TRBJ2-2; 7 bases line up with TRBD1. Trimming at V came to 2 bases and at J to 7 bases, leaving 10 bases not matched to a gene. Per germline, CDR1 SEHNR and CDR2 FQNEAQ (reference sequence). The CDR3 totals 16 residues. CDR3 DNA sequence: TGTGCCAGCAGCTTATTTGACAGGGAAGGGGACGGGGAGCTGTTTTTT. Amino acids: CASSLFDREGDGELFF. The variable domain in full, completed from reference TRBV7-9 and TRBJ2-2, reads DTGVSQNPRHKITKRGQNVTFRCDPISEHNRLYWYRQTLGQGPEFLTYFQNEAQLEKSRLLSDRFSAERPKGSFSTLEIQRTEQGDSAMYLCASSLFDREGDGELFFGEGSRLTVL.

The CDR3 DNA follows: TGTGCCAGCAGTTTTGGGACAGCTTACAATGAGCAGTTCTTC. Translated, it gives CASSFGTAYNEQFF. This rearrangement joins TRBV27 to TRBJ2-1; 7 positions agree with TRBD1. This CDR3 contains 14 residues. Germline V gene data show CDR1 as MNHEY and CDR2 as SMNVEV (reference sequence). Trimming cost V 3 bases and J 4 bases; bases outside gene matches: 3.

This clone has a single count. The CDR3 coding sequence is TGCGCCAGCAGTAGCCACGCGGGGGGAAACACCATATATTTT. Its protein is CASSSHAGGNTIYF. The chain joins TRBV10-2 to TRBJ1-3; D ambiguous. V gave up 5 bases and J gave up 4 bases, with 12 bases separating them. The CDR3 covers 14 residues. CDR1 and CDR2 from the germline V gene are WSHSY and SAAADI.

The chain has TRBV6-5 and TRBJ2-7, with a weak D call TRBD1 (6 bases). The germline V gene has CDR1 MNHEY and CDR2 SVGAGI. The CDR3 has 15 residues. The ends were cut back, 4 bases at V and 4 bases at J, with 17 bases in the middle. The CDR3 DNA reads TGTGCCAGCAGTTCTCTAGGGGACATCGGTTACGAGCAGTACTTC. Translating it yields CASSSLGDIGYEQYF.

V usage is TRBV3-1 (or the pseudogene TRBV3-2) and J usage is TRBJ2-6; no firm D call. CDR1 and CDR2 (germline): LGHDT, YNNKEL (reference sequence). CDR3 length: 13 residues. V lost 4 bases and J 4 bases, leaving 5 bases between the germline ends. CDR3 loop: CASSPAGANVLTF. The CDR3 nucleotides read TGTGCCAGCAGCCCTGCGGGGGCCAACGTCCTGACTTTC.

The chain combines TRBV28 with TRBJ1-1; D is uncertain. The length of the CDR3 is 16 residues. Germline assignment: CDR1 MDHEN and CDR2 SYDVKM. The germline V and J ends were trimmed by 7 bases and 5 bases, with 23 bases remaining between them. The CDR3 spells CASKPRVGKGSTEAFF. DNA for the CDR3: TGTGCCAGCAAGCCAAGGGTGGGGAAAGGGAGTACTGAAGCTTTCTTT.

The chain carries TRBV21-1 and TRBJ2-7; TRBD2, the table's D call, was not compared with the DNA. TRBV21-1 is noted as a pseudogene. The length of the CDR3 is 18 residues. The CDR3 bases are TGTGCCAGCAGCAAATGTTGGTGGGGGGGACGGGACGGTTTCGAGCAGTACTTC. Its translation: CASSKCWWGGRDGFEQYF.

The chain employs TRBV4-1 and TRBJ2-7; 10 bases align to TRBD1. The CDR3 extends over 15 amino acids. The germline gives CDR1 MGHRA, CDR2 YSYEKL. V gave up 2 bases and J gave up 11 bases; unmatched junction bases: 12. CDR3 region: CASSQTTGTGDLKYF. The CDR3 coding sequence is TGCGCCAGCAGCCAAACAACCGGGACAGGGGATTTGAAGTACTTC.

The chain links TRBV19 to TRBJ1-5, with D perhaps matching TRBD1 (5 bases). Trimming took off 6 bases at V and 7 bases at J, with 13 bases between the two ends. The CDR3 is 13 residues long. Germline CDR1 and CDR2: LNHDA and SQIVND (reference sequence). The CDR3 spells CASRAGYGQPQHF. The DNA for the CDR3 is TGTGCCAGTAGAGCAGGGTACGGACAGCCCCAGCATTTT.

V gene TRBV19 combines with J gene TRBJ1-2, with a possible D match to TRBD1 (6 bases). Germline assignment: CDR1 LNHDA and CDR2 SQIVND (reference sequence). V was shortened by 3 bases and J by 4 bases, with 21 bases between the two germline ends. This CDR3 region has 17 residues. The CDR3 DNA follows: TGTGCCAGTAGTATGGGGCCAGGGGCCCTTTCGGGCTATGGCTACACCTTC. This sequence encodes CASSMGPGALSGYGYTF.

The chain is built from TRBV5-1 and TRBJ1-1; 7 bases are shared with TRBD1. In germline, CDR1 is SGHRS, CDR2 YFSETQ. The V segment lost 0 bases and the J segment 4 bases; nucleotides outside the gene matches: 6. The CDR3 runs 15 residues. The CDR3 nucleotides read TGCGCCAGCAGCTTGGCCGGACAGGTTCGCACTGAAGCTTTCTTT. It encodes CASSLAGQVRTEAFF.

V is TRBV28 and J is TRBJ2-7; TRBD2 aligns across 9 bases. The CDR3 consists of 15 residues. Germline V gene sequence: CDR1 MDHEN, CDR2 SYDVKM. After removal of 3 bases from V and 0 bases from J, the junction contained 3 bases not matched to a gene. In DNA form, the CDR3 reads TGTGCCAGCAGTTTCCGCGGGAGGGCCTCCTACGAGCAGTACTTC. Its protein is CASSFRGRASYEQYF.

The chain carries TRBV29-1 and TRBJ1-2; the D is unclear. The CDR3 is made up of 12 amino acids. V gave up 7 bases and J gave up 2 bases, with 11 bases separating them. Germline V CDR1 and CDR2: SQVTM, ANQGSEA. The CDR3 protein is CSAGGTNYGYTF. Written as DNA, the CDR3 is TGCAGCGCCGGCGGCACAAACTATGGCTACACCTTC. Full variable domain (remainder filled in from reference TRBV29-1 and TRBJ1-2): SAVISQKPSRDICQRGTSLTIQCQVDSQVTMMFWYRQQPGQSLTLIATANQGSEATYESGFVIDKFPISRPNLTFSTLTVSNMSPEDSSIYLCSAGGTNYGYTFGSGTRLTVV.

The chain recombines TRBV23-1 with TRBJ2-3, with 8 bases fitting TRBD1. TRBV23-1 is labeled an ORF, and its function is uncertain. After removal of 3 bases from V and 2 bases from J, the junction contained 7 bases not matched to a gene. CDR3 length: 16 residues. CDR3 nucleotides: TGCGCCAGCAGTCAGTCCGGGACAGGACACACAGATACGCAGTATTTT. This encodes CASSQSGTGHTDTQYF.

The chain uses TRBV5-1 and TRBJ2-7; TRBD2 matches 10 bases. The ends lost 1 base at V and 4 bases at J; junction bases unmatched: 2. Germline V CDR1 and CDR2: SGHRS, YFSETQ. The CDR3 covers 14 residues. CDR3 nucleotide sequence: TGCGCCAGCAGCTTGTCTAGCGGGAGTTACGAGCAGTACTTC. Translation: CASSLSSGSYEQYF.